This T cell receptor (delta chain) was sequenced in a study of gammadelta T cells in human blood (TCRdb year 2020). Study-wide conclusions, independent of this receptor: According to the study, polyclonal expansion of innate gamma-delta T cells right after birth appeared to be driven by microbial exposure.

This clone was recorded a few times. Its antigen remains unidentified. TCRdb's entry gives the protein of a much larger clone, which mismatches this DNA's translation at residue 5, likely from a read error; the protein reported here is translated from the DNA. Libraries were made using RT-PCR. TCRdb names Illumina MiSeq as the instrument used. TCRdb reprocessed the public reads with the caller CATT; rows with the same DNA were merged afterwards. The sample records some 2,000 delta-chain clones, approximately 2.8% of which are singletons. The leading ten clones occupy 20% of the sample. V trim: 3 bases; J trim: 0 bases; unmatched bases: 10. Per the germline V gene, GEAIGNYY is the CDR1 and EKD is the CDR2. Reading from cysteine to phenylalanine, the CDR3 counts 19 amino acids. The CDR3 DNA has 57 bases and is translated from base 1.

The source material was Vgamma9Vdelta2 gamma-delta T cells from fetal blood. The sequence was obtained from a human fetus. Recombination joined TRDV2 with TRDJ3; 7 central bases correspond to TRDD3. The sequenced DNA is TGTGCCTGTGACTCCTTGGGGGACGGTGACTCCTGGGACACCCGACAGATGTTTTTC. Its product reads: CACDSLGDGDSWDTRQMFF.